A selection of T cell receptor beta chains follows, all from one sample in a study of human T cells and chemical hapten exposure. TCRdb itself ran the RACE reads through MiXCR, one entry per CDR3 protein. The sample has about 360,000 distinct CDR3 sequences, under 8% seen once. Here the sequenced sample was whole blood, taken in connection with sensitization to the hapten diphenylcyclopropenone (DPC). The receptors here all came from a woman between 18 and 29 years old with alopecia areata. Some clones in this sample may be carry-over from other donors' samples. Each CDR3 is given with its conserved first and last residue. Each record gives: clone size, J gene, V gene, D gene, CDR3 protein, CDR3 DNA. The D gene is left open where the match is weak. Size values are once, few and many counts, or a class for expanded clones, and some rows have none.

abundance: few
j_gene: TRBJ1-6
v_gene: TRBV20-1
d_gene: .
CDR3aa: CSAHIPGHDNSPLHF
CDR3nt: TGCAGTGCCCATATTCCGGGACATGATAATTCACCCCTCCACTTT

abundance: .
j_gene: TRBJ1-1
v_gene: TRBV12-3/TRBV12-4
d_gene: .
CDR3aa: CASRDLSGRVNTEAFF
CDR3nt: TGTGCCAGCAGGGACCTGAGCGGGCGGGTGAACACTGAAGCTTTCTTT

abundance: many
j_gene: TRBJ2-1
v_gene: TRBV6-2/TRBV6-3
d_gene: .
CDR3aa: CASSPPEEYNEQFF
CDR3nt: TGTGCCAGCAGTCCACCAGAAGAGTACAATGAGCAGTTCTTC

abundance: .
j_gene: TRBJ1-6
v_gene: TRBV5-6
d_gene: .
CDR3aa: CASSWRNTLRAPDSPLHF
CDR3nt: TGTGCCAGCAGCTGGCGGAACACGCTCAGGGCCCCCGATTCACCCCTCCACTTT

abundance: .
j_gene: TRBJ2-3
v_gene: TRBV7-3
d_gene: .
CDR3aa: CASSPRDSGTDTQYF
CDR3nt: TGTGCCAGCAGCCCCCGGGACTCCGGCACAGATACGCAGTATTTT

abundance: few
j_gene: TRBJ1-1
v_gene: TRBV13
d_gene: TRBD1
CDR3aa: CASSFDRVGTEAFF
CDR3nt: TGTGCCAGCAGCTTTGACAGGGTAGGCACTGAAGCTTTCTTT

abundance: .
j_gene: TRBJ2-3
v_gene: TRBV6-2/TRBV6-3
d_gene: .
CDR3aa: CASSYGPGTSYATDTQYF
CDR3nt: TGTGCCAGCAGTTACGGTCCCGGGACCTCCTACGCCACAGATACGCAGTATTTT

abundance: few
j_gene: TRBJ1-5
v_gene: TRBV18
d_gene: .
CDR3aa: CASSPSEGLSNQPQHF
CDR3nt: TGTGCCAGCTCACCATCTGAGGGTCTTAGCAATCAGCCCCAGCATTTT

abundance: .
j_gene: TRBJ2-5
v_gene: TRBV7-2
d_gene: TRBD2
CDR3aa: CASSLVAGVGQETQYF
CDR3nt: TGTGCCAGCAGCTTAGTAGCGGGGGTAGGGCAAGAGACCCAGTACTTC

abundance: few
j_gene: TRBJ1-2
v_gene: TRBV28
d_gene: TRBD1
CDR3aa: CASSFPPGGRNYGYTF
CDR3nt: TGTGCCAGCAGTTTTCCTCCAGGGGGGAGGAACTATGGCTACACCTTC

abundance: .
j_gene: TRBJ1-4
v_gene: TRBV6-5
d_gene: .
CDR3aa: CASSLPGEKLFF
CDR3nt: TGTGCCAGCAGTCTCCCGGGCGAAAAACTGTTTTTT

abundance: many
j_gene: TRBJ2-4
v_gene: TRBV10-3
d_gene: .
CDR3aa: CAISDTTAAVENIQYF
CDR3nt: TGTGCCATCAGTGACACAACGGCTGCTGTCGAAAACATTCAGTACTTC

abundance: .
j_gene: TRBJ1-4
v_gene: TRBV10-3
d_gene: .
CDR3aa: CATTSGLSFNEKLFF
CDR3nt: TGTGCCACCACATCTGGCCTCTCCTTCAATGAAAAACTGTTTTTT

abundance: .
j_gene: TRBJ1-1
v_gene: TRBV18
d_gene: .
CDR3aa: CASSPRTEDTEAFF
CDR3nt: TGTGCCAGCTCACCACGGACAGAGGACACTGAAGCTTTCTTT

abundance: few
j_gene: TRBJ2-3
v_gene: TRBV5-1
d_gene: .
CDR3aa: CASSLKKSTGLTDTQYF
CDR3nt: TGCGCCAGCAGTTTGAAAAAGTCGACAGGCCTCACAGATACGCAGTATTTT

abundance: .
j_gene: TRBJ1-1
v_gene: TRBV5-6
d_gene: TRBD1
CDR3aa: CASSWDRSNTEAFF
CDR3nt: TGTGCCAGCAGCTGGGACAGGTCGAACACTGAAGCTTTCTTT

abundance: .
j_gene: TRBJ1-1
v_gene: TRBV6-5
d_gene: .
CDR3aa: CASRRQGSEAFF
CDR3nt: TGTGCCAGCAGGCGGCAGGGATCTGAAGCTTTCTTT

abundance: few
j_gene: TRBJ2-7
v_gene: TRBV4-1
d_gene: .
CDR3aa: CASSQDRGARDEQYF
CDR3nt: TGCGCCAGCAGCCAAGATCGGGGGGCCAGGGACGAGCAGTACTTC

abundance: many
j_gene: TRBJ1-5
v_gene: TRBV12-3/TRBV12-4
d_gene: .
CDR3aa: CASSFGDQPQHF
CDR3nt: TGTGCCAGCAGTTTTGGGGATCAGCCCCAGCATTTT

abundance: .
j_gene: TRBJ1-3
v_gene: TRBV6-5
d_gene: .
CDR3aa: CASSYTMGFSGNTIYF
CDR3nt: TGTGCCAGCAGTTATACGATGGGGTTCTCTGGAAACACCATATATTTT

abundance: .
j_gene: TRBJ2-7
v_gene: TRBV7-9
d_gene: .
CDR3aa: CASSLSGTYYEQYF
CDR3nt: TGTGCCAGCAGCTTATCGGGGACCTACTACGAGCAGTACTTC

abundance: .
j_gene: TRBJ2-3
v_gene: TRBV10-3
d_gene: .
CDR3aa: CAISQYAGTPSTDTQYF
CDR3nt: TGTGCCATCAGTCAATACGCCGGGACACCTAGCACAGATACGCAGTATTTT

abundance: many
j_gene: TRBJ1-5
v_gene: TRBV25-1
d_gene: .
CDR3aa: CASSHQPQHF
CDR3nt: TGTGCCAGCAGTCATCAGCCCCAGCATTTT

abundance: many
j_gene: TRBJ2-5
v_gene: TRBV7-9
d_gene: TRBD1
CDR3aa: CASSFLSTGNQETQYF
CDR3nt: TGTGCCAGCAGCTTCCTTTCGACAGGGAACCAAGAGACCCAGTACTTC

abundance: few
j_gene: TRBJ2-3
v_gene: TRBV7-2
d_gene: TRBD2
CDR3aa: CASSPPRGGRFTDTQYF
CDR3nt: TGTGCCAGCAGCCCGCCCCGGGGGGGCAGGTTCACAGATACGCAGTATTTT

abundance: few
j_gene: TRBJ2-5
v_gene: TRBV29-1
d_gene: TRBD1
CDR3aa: CSGDRGRETQYF
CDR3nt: TGCAGCGGAGACAGGGGCCGGGAGACCCAGTACTTC